The next 27 T cell receptor beta chains were all read from a single sample in a study of graft-versus-host responses after intestinal transplantation. Intraepithelial lymphocytes and lamina propria lymphocytes were released through processing of graft tissue. Using immunoSEQ multiplex PCR, the repertoire was profiled, and TCRdb retains in-frame clones only, with some absent. The sample has under 2,000 clones, over 60% seen once; the top ten hold less than 35%. Sample: ileum tissue, taken around 550 days after transplant. The receptors were sampled from a human patient who received an intestinal transplant, so some T cells may come from the graft donor.

The rearrangement joins TRBV7-8 to TRBJ2-7, with 8 positions matching TRBD2. Per the germline V gene, CDR1 is SGHVS and CDR2 is FQNEAQ. CDR3 size: 16 residues. Trimming took 1 base from V and 7 from J; bases not matched to a gene: 12. Here the CDR3 DNA reads TGTGCCAGCAGCTTAGTACGAGGGGGTAGCGGGGAAGAGCAGTACTTC. It translates to CASSLVRGGSGEEQYF.

This clone was seen more than once but under ten times. The V call is TRBV7-9, the J call TRBJ2-3; D may be TRBD2 (6 bases). This CDR3 is 15 amino acids long. Trimming cost V 4 bases and J 0 bases, with 11 bases left between them. The germline CDR1 and CDR2 sequences are SEHNR and FQNEAQ (reference sequence). CDR3 amino acids: CASSCYGSSTDTQYF. CDR3 coding DNA: TGTGCCAGCAGCTGTTACGGGAGTAGCACAGATACGCAGTATTTT.

The J gene is TRBJ1-1, the V gene TRBV5-6, with 7 nucleotides matching TRBD1. The CDR3 consists of 14 residues. Germline values: CDR1 SGHDT, CDR2 YYEEEE. V shed 3 bases, J shed 2 bases, and the junction held 4 bases outside the gene matches. This CDR3 reads CASSYGQANTEAFF. The CDR3 DNA sequence: TGTGCCAGCAGCTACGGACAGGCCAACACTGAAGCTTTCTTT.

CDR3 bases: TGTGCCAGCAGGACTTACTCCTACAATGAGCAGTTCTTC. Its translation: CASRTYSYNEQFF. The genes are TRBV5-6 and TRBJ2-1; no clear D gene. V was pared by 5 bases and J by 0 bases, with 6 bases between. The CDR3 is made up of 13 amino acids. Germline V lookup: CDR1 SGHDT, CDR2 YYEEEE.

V gene TRBV5-8 combines with J gene TRBJ2-5, with 14 bases identical to TRBD2. Germline V gene sequence: CDR1 SGHTS, CDR2 YDEGEE. The CDR3 has 17 residues. V lost 2 bases to trimming and J lost 4 bases; unmatched junction nucleotides: 7. CDR3 DNA sequence: TGTGCCAGCAGCTTCCCGGGACTAGCGGGAGTACGAGAGACCCAGTACTTC. It specifies CASSFPGLAGVRETQYF.

The chain joins TRBV9 to TRBJ2-7; 14 nucleotides line up with TRBD2. V was pared by 3 bases and J by 3 bases, with 2 bases of the junction left unmatched. This CDR3 is 15 amino acids long. Germline V gives CDR1 SGDLS, CDR2 YYNGEE. CDR3 DNA: TGTGCCAGCAGCGCTGGGACTAGCGGGAGCTACGAGCAGTACTTC. The encoded protein is CASSAGTSGSYEQYF.

CDR3 region: CSVGRTGGLETQYF. CDR3 DNA sequence: TGCAGCGTTGGGCGGACAGGGGGTCTGGAGACCCAGTACTTC. The J gene is TRBJ2-5, the V gene TRBV29-1, with 10 positions matching TRBD1. Germline CDR1 SQVTM, CDR2 ANQGSEA. The trim removed 4 bases at V and 5 bases at J, leaving 7 bases unmatched. The CDR3 spans 14 residues.

The sample holds one count of this clone. V and J are TRBV11-2 and TRBJ1-6, with 7 bases aligning to TRBD1. The CDR3 is 15 amino acids. Germline CDR1 and CDR2: SGHAT and FQNNGV. The trim removed 1 base at V and 12 bases at J, leaving 9 bases unmatched. CDR3 amino acids: CASSLGGDSSIPLHF. The CDR3 DNA reads TGTGCCAGCAGCTTAGGAGGGGACAGTTCAATACCCCTCCACTTT.

V usage is TRBV10-3 and J usage is TRBJ1-1; D not certain. Trimming took off 4 bases at V and 6 bases at J, with 9 bases between the two ends. The germline gives CDR1 ENHRY, CDR2 SYGVKD. CDR3 size: 12 residues. The CDR3 here is CAISGQAPEAFF. The CDR3 nucleotides read TGTGCCATCAGTGGGCAGGCGCCTGAAGCTTTCTTT.

V gene TRBV11-2 combines with J gene TRBJ1-2, with D unresolved. Per germline, CDR1 SGHAT and CDR2 FQNNGV. The CDR3 extends over 13 amino acids. V shed 2 bases and J shed 2 bases, with 6 bases lying between them. CDR3: CASSLYGNYGYTF. CDR3 sequence (DNA): TGTGCCAGCAGCTTATACGGGAACTATGGCTACACCTTC.

The genes are TRBV11-2 and TRBJ2-1; D may match TRBD1 or TRBD2 (5 bases each). This CDR3 contains 13 residues. Germline CDR1 and CDR2: SGHAT and FQNNGV. With 1 base removed from V and 6 bases from J, the gap between germline ends came to 7 bases. CDR3 coding DNA: TGTGCCAGCAGCTTAGCCGGGGCCAATGAGCAGTTCTTC. It specifies CASSLAGANEQFF. The whole variable domain, remainder taken from reference TRBV11-2 and TRBJ2-1, is EAGVAQSPRYKIIEKRQSVAFWCNPISGHATLYWYQQILGQGPKLLIQFQNNGVVDDSQLPKDRFSAERLKGVDSTLKIQPAKLEDSAVYLCASSLAGANEQFFGPGTRLTVL.

The chain couples TRBV5-6 to TRBJ1-6; no definite D call. This CDR3 contains 14 residues. CDR1 SGHDT and CDR2 YYEEEE come from the germline V gene. The V gene lost 0 bases and the J gene lost 6 bases, with 7 bases spanning the gap. Written as DNA, the CDR3 is TGTGCCAGCAGCTTGGCCACCGGTAATTCACCCCTCCACTTT. This sequence encodes CASSLATGNSPLHF. Full variable domain (remainder filled in from reference TRBV5-6 and TRBJ1-6): DAGVTQSPTHLIKTRGQQVTLRCSPKSGHDTVSWYQQALGQGPQFIFQYYEEEERQRGNFPDRFSGHQFPNYSSELNVNALLLGDSALYLCASSLATGNSPLHFGNGTRLTVT.

The V call is TRBV11-3, the J call TRBJ1-2, with D possibly TRBD1 on 5 matching bases. Germline V gene sequence: CDR1 SGHNT, CDR2 YENEEA. This CDR3 has 14 residues. The V gene lost 3 bases and the J gene lost 8 bases, with 16 bases spanning the gap. CDR3 amino acids: CASSFPGGARGYTF. The CDR3 bases are TGTGCCAGCAGCTTCCCGGGCGGGGCGCGGGGCTACACCTTC.

The chain uses TRBV7-2 and TRBJ2-6, with D possibly called TRBD1 or TRBD2 (5 bases each). CDR1 and CDR2 from the germline V gene are SGHTA and FQGNSA. There are 15 residues in the CDR3. V lost 5 bases and J lost 0, with 8 bases in between. CDR3: CASSRDGSGANVLTF. CDR3 DNA sequence: TGTGCCAGCAGCAGGGACGGCTCTGGGGCCAACGTCCTGACTTTC.

Worth noting for this clone: A junction boundary mismatches the germline segment, possibly from a read error. The chain carries TRBV28 and TRBJ2-5; D gene ambiguous. TRBJ2-7 explains the end of the DNA better; the J call may be wrong. This CDR3 region has 16 residues. Germline V gives CDR1 MDHEN, CDR2 SYDVKM. As DNA, the CDR3 is TGTGCCAGCAGTTCAAGACCGCAGCTGGCCTCCGACGAGCAGTACTTC. It codes for CASSSRPQLASDEQYF.

The V gene is TRBV28, the J gene TRBJ1-4; D may be TRBD1 (5 bases). The CDR3 runs to 16 residues. V gave up 0 bases and J gave up 5 bases, with 13 bases separating them. CDR1 MDHEN and CDR2 SYDVKM come from the germline V gene. CDR3 sequence: CASSLWSGGRNEKLFF. In DNA form, the CDR3 reads TGTGCCAGCAGTTTATGGAGCGGGGGGAGGAATGAAAAACTGTTTTTT.

V and J are TRBV7-9 and TRBJ2-2; TRBD2 agrees at 11 bases. CDR1 and CDR2 (germline): SEHNR, FQNEAQ (reference sequence). With V trimmed by 6 bases and J by 5 bases, 5 bases remained unmatched. This CDR3 is built from 15 residues. CDR3 coding DNA: TGTGCCAGCAGACCTAGCGGGAGGAGGACCGGGGAGCTGTTTTTT. Translating it yields CASRPSGRRTGELFF.

This clone appeared a single time. The rearrangement uses TRBV14 and TRBJ2-5; 13 bases are shared with TRBD2. Trimming removed 3 bases from V and 4 bases from J; junction bases left unmatched: 8. This CDR3 is built from 17 residues. In germline, CDR1 is SGHDN, CDR2 FVKESK. In nucleotides, the CDR3 is TGTGCCAGCAGCCAGGACCATTGGACTAGCGGGAGAGAGACCCAGTACTTC. This sequence encodes CASSQDHWTSGRETQYF.

A few counts support this clone. J is TRBJ2-7 and V is TRBV28, with 9 bases matching TRBD1. V shed 4 bases, J shed 4 bases, and the junction held 17 bases outside the gene matches. The CDR3 has 18 residues. Germline V gives CDR1 MDHEN, CDR2 SYDVKM. CDR3 region: CASSSLPDSDRGDYEQYF. As DNA, the CDR3 is TGTGCCAGCAGTTCCCTACCTGATTCGGACAGGGGAGATTACGAGCAGTACTTC.

J is TRBJ2-7 and V is TRBV7-2; no clear D gene. This CDR3 region has 15 residues. Germline CDR1 SGHTA, CDR2 FQGNSA. The ends were cut back, 1 base at V and 2 bases at J, with 12 bases in the middle. DNA for the CDR3: TGTGCCAGCAGCTTAGAGAGTATCAGGCCCTACGAGCAGTACTTC. This encodes CASSLESIRPYEQYF.

The genes are TRBV9 and TRBJ2-3, with a possible D match to TRBD2 (5 bases). CDR3 size: 14 residues. V lost 4 bases, J lost 6 bases, and 15 bases lay in between. Germline V gene data show CDR1 as SGDLS and CDR2 as YYNGEE. CDR3 DNA sequence: TGTGCCAGCAGCCAGCGGACTGCCGGTGATACGCAGTATTTT. Its translation: CASSQRTAGDTQYF.

The J gene is TRBJ1-1, the V gene TRBV5-6; D is undetermined. The germline V gene has CDR1 SGHDT and CDR2 YYEEEE. V was pared by 4 bases and J by 0 bases, with 7 bases between. The CDR3 runs to 13 residues. CDR3 protein: CASSLFMNTEAFF. The CDR3 region has the DNA TGTGCCAGCAGCCTGTTCATGAACACTGAAGCTTTCTTT.

V is TRBV21-1 and J is TRBJ2-5; the D call in the table, TRBD2, was not verified against the DNA. TRBV21-1 is shown as a pseudogene. The CDR3 runs to 17 residues. CDR3 sequence reads: CASSPILAGGLLETQYF. The DNA of the CDR3 is TGTGCCAGCAGCCCGATACTAGCGGGAGGTCTATTGGAGACCCAGTACTTC.

This chain connects TRBV28 to TRBJ1-1; D gene unclear. Germline CDR1 reads MDHEN; CDR2 reads SYDVKM. The length of the CDR3 is 13 residues. V was trimmed by 2 bases and J by 1 base, leaving 5 bases between them. CDR3 sequence reads: CASSLVENTEAFF. The CDR3 bases are TGTGCCAGCAGTTTAGTGGAGAACACTGAAGCTTTCTTT.

This clone was found a few times. This sequence joins TRBV5-1 and TRBJ1-5; 9 positions match TRBD1. Germline-derived CDR1 and CDR2 are SGHRS and YFSETQ. There are 15 residues in the CDR3. Unmatched junction bases numbered 4, after V lost 4 bases and J lost 2 bases. The CDR3 DNA follows: TGCGCCAGCAGCCGGACAGGGGACGGCAATCAGCCCCAGCATTTT. Encoded protein: CASSRTGDGNQPQHF.

The chain links TRBV5-4 to TRBJ1-6; tentative D call: TRBD1 (5 bases). This CDR3 spans 15 amino acids. Germline V gene lookup returns CDR1 SGHNT and CDR2 YYREEE (reference sequence). The V gene lost 3 bases and the J gene lost 7 bases, with 14 bases spanning the gap. DNA of the CDR3: TGTGCCAGCAGCTCCGCCGCGGGGGAGAATTCACCCCTCCACTTT. Protein sequence: CASSSAAGENSPLHF.

V is TRBV5-1 and J is TRBJ2-7; the D is unclear. The CDR3 has 13 amino acids. Trimming took 0 bases from V and 3 from J, leaving 7 bases between them. CDR1 and CDR2 (germline): SGHRS, YFSETQ. CDR3 in amino acids: CASSLGLDYEQYF. The CDR3 bases are TGCGCCAGCAGCTTGGGGCTAGACTACGAGCAGTACTTC.